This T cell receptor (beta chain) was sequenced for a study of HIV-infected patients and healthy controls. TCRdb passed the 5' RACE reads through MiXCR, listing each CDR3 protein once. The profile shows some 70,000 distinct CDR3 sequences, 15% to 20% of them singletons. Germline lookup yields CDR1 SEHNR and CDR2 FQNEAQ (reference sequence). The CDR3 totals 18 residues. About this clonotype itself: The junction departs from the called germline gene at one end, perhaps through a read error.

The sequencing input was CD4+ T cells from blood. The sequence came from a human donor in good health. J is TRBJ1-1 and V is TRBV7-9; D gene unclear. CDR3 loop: CASSLGGDISIMNTETFF. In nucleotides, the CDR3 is TGTGCCAGCAGCTTAGGGGGTGACATCTCGATCATGAACACTGAAACTTTCTTT. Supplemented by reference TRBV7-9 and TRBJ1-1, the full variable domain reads DTGVSQNPRHKITKRGQNVTFRCDPISEHNRLYWYRQTLGQGPEFLTYFQNEAQLEKSRLLSDRFSAERPKGSFSTLEIQRTEQGDSAMYLCASSLGGDISIMNTETFFGQGTRLTVV.